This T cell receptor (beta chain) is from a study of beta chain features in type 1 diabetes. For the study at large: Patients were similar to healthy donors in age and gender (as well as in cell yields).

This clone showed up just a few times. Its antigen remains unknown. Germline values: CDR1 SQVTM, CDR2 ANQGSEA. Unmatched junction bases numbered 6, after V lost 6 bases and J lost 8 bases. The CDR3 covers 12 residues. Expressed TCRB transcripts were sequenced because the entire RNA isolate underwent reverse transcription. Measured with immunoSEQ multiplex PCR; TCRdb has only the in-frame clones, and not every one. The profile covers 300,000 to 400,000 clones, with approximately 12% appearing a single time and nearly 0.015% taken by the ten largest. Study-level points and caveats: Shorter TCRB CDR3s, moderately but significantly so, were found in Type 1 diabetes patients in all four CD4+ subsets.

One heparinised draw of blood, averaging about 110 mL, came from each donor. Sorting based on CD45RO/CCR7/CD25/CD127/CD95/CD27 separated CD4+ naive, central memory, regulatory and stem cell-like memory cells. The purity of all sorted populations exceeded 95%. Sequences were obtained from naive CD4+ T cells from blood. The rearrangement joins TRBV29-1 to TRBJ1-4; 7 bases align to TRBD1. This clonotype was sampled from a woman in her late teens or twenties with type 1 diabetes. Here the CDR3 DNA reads TGCAGCGTGGAGGGGACAGCCGAAAAACTGTTTTTT. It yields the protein CSVEGTAEKLFF.